This T cell receptor beta chain was recovered during a study of T cell responses to AZD1222 COVID-19 vaccine. The CDR3 totals 11 residues. Deletions cut 5 bases from V and 3 bases from J, with 3 bases between. CDR1 is KGHSH and CDR2 is LQKENI in the germline V gene. Generated by immunoSEQ multiplex PCR, the TCRdb table keeps only in-frame clones and is missing some. The sample has roughly 100,000 clones; 90% to 95% are singletons. The rearrangement uses TRBV18 and TRBJ2-3; D gene uncertain. The TCR comes from an adult in good health. The material was peripheral blood, obtained on day 0 of AZD1222 vaccination. The CDR3 protein is CASSDTDTQYF. CDR3 bases: TGTGCCAGCTCAGATACAGATACGCAGTATTTT.